These 30 T cell receptor beta chains originate from one sample sequenced in a study of T-cell memory formation after mild COVID-19. Each CDR3 protein is one row after TCRdb ran MiXCR on the 5' RACE reads. The table includes about 130,000 distinct CDR3 sequences, about a sixth detected once. The sample was PBMCs or a T cell subset sorted from them (not recorded which). All receptors come from a man aged 18 to 35 who had mild COVID-19 (a few samples of this study predate the infection). Cell type and time point are not known.

The chain employs TRBV7-9 and TRBJ1-1; a weak D match, TRBD1 (5 bases). Germline loops: CDR1 SEHNR, CDR2 FQNEAQ (reference sequence). The ends were cut back, 2 bases at V and 5 bases at J, with 12 bases in the middle. The CDR3 is 14 amino acids. The CDR3 region is CASSLSPTETEAFF. Written as DNA, the CDR3 is TGTGCCAGCAGCTTAAGTCCGACAGAGACTGAAGCTTTCTTT.

The J gene is TRBJ2-3, the V gene TRBV20-1, with a tentative D call TRBD2 (6 bases). The V gene's germline CDR1 is DFQATT and CDR2 SNEGSKA (reference sequence). V shed 4 bases and J shed 3 bases, with 23 bases lying between them. This CDR3 has 17 residues. The CDR3 loop is CSATRSISGEGTDTQYF. The CDR3 region has the DNA TGCAGTGCTACCAGATCCATCTCGGGGGAAGGGACAGATACGCAGTATTTT.

The sample holds many counts of this clonotype. The chain joins TRBV4-3 to TRBJ2-5; 7 nucleotides match TRBD1. The trim removed 1 base at V and 3 bases at J, leaving 5 bases unmatched. This CDR3 spans 15 amino acids. The germline V gene has CDR1 LGHNA and CDR2 YSLEER. CDR3 sequence: CASSQAIGTEETQYF. Written as DNA, the CDR3 is TGCGCCAGCAGCCAAGCCATTGGGACAGAAGAGACCCAGTACTTC.

The rearrangement links TRBV3-1 to TRBJ2-3; D is undetermined. The CDR3 spans 14 residues. Germline V gene sequence: CDR1 LGHDT, CDR2 YNNKEL (reference sequence). Trimming took 2 bases from V and 4 from J, leaving 10 bases between them. CDR3 protein: CASSQTNTADTQYF. The CDR3 DNA sequence: TGTGCCAGCAGCCAAACTAACACAGCAGATACGCAGTATTTT.

The genes are TRBV7-8 and TRBJ1-3; D gene ambiguous. Trimming shortened V by 7 bases and J by 1 base, and 11 bases separated the two germline ends. Germline CDR1 and CDR2: SGHVS and FQNEAQ. The CDR3 is made up of 14 amino acids. The CDR3 DNA reads TGTGCCAGCACCTCCCGGGGATCTGGAAACACCATATATTTT. It translates to CASTSRGSGNTIYF.

In its sample, this clonotype was seen a few times. The chain links TRBV20-1 to TRBJ1-1; D gene uncertain. The CDR3 is made up of 11 amino acids. V was clipped by 3 bases and J by 1 base, with 3 bases between them. Germline V gene lookup returns CDR1 DFQATT and CDR2 SNEGSKA (reference sequence). CDR3 amino acids: CSARGNTEAFF. CDR3 coding DNA: TGCAGTGCTAGGGGGAACACTGAAGCTTTCTTT.

This clonotype has more than one count but fewer than ten. The chain carries TRBV7-2 and TRBJ1-5, with D possibly matching TRBD1 (6 bases). The CDR3 is 13 residues long. Trimming took 2 bases from V and 7 from J, leaving 9 bases between them. The germline CDR1 and CDR2 sequences are SGHTA and FQGNSA. CDR3 coding DNA: TGTGCCAGCAGCTTAACAAGGGGGCAGCCCCAGCATTTT. As protein: CASSLTRGQPQHF.

At least ten counts were recorded for this clonotype. The genes are TRBV7-2 and TRBJ2-7; no definite D call. Germline V gene sequence: CDR1 SGHTA, CDR2 FQGNSA. The length of the CDR3 is 14 residues. Trimming removed 5 bases from V and 2 bases from J, with 13 bases in between. For the CDR3, the DNA is TGTGCCAGCAGCCTTTTCAAGGGCGCCTACGAGCAGTACGTC. It is translated as CASSLFKGAYEQYV.

This clonotype was found a few times. The CDR3 loop is CASSSQGSQPQHF. The DNA for the CDR3 is TGTGCCAGCAGTTCACAGGGGAGCCAGCCCCAGCATTTT. The V call is TRBV28, the J call TRBJ1-5; 7 bases map to TRBD1. J was trimmed by 7 bases and V by 4 bases; bases with no gene match: 4. This CDR3 spans 13 amino acids. Germline CDR1 is MDHEN and CDR2 is SYDVKM.

This clonotype turned up a few times. V is TRBV15 and J is TRBJ2-1; a weak D match, TRBD2 (6 bases). Germline V gene lookup returns CDR1 LNHNV and CDR2 YYDKDF (reference sequence). Between the trimmed V and J ends, which lost 1 base and 6 bases, there was a span of 10 bases. The CDR3 runs to 14 residues. The CDR3 nucleotides read TGTGCCACCAGCAGAGGGGGGGATAGCAATGAGCAGTTCTTC. Its protein product is CATSRGGDSNEQFF.

The chain couples TRBV5-1 to TRBJ1-3, with a possible D match to TRBD1 (5 bases). V lost 2 bases, J lost 0 bases, and 12 bases lay in between. The CDR3 consists of 16 residues. CDR1 is SGHRS and CDR2 is YFSETQ in the germline V gene. CDR3 loop: CASSLRGRDSGNTIYF. CDR3 sequence (DNA): TGCGCCAGCAGCTTACGGGGCCGCGACTCTGGAAACACCATATATTTT.

This clonotype has a handful of counts. The rearrangement joins TRBV7-9 to TRBJ2-3; the D is unclear. CDR3 length: 13 amino acids. V shed 5 bases and J shed 1 base, with 7 bases lying between them. The germline gives CDR1 SEHNR, CDR2 FQNEAQ (reference sequence). In DNA form, the CDR3 reads TGTGCCAGCAGCCCCTCGGGCACAGATACGCAGTATTTT. It specifies CASSPSGTDTQYF.

The rearrangement uses TRBV6-6 and TRBJ1-1, with D uncertain. Trimming took off 8 bases at V and 1 base at J, with 11 bases between the two ends. Germline-derived CDR1 and CDR2 are MNHNY and SVGAGI (reference sequence). This CDR3 has 13 amino acids. CDR3 residues: CASGRFSNTEAFF. The DNA of the CDR3 is TGTGCCAGCGGAAGATTTTCGAACACTGAAGCTTTCTTT.

The chain joins TRBV4-2 to TRBJ2-7, with TRBD2 matching over 11 bases. There are 16 residues in the CDR3. Germline CDR1 LGHNA, CDR2 YNFKEQ. Losses at the gene ends were 1 base for V and 3 bases for J; bases not matched to a gene: 5. CDR3 nucleotide sequence: TGTGCCAGCAGCCAAGGTTCTAGCGGGGGGAGCTACGAGCAGTACTTC. Protein product: CASSQGSSGGSYEQYF.

The chain employs TRBV20-1 and TRBJ2-7, with 8 bases lining up with TRBD1. Trimming cost V 5 bases and J 1 base; bases outside gene matches: 7. The CDR3 spans 14 residues. Germline-derived CDR1 and CDR2 are DFQATT and SNEGSKA (reference sequence). The CDR3 here is CSAVRDRQSYEQYF. CDR3 DNA sequence: TGCAGTGCTGTCCGGGACAGGCAATCCTACGAGCAGTACTTC.

This chain connects TRBV6-5 to TRBJ1-1; D is unclear. Trimming shortened V by 0 bases and J by 6 bases, and 11 bases separated the two germline ends. Looked up from germline, CDR1 is MNHEY and CDR2 is SVGAGI. The CDR3 sequence is 14 residues long. The CDR3 sequence: CASSYSREGAEAFF. In nucleotides, the CDR3 is TGTGCCAGCAGTTACTCGAGGGAAGGCGCTGAAGCTTTCTTT.

This chain connects TRBV18 to TRBJ2-7; TRBD1 matches 7 bases. The CDR3 loop spans 15 amino acids. V trimming: 1 base; J trimming: 6 bases; junction bases outside the gene matches: 9. CDR1 KGHSH and CDR2 LQKENI come from the germline V gene. This CDR3 is CASSPLGQGVGEQYF. The CDR3, as DNA: TGTGCCAGCTCACCACTAGGCCAGGGGGTCGGCGAGCAGTACTTC.

This clonotype was counted between two and nine times. This rearrangement joins TRBV6-2 or TRBV6-3 to TRBJ2-2; D gene unclear. With 2 bases removed from V and 5 bases from J, the gap between germline ends came to 6 bases. The CDR3 runs 13 residues. Germline V gene lookup returns CDR1 MNHEY and CDR2 SVGEGT. The CDR3: CASSYEETGELFF. The CDR3 DNA follows: TGTGCCAGCAGTTACGAGGAGACCGGGGAGCTGTTTTTT.

This clonotype was seen only a few times. The rearrangement uses TRBV9 and TRBJ2-5, with D unclear. Looked up from germline, CDR1 is SGDLS and CDR2 is YYNGEE. V was pared by 3 bases and J by 11 bases, with 20 bases between. The CDR3 contains 14 residues. The CDR3 coding sequence is TGTGCCAGCAGCGCCGAGGTTGACGGTCGACGGCAGTACTTC. It encodes CASSAEVDGRRQYF.

V is TRBV5-1 and J is TRBJ2-7, with D perhaps TRBD1 or TRBD2 (8 bases each). Per the germline V gene, CDR1 is SGHRS and CDR2 is YFSETQ. The V gene lost 0 bases and the J gene lost 5 bases, with 18 bases spanning the gap. This CDR3 contains 16 residues. The CDR3 loop reads CASSLEGQGSGDEQYF. Here the CDR3 DNA reads TGCGCCAGCAGCTTGGAAGGACAGGGTAGCGGGGACGAGCAGTACTTC.

This clonotype was observed a handful of times. The genes are TRBV5-1 and TRBJ1-1; D gene ambiguous. This CDR3 contains 16 residues. Trimming removed 0 bases from V and 1 base from J, with 13 bases in between. The germline V gene encodes CDR1 SGHRS and CDR2 YFSETQ. DNA of the CDR3: TGCGCCAGCAGCTTGGCCTTTGGTCCAGAGAACACTGAAGCTTTCTTT. Protein product: CASSLAFGPENTEAFF.

The genes are TRBV6-6 and TRBJ1-2; a possible D gene is TRBD1 (6 bases). The CDR3 is 15 residues long. Trimming took 0 bases from V and 8 from J, leaving 16 bases between them. CDR1 is MNHNY, CDR2 SVGAGI, per germline (reference sequence). CDR3 in DNA: TGTGCCAGCAGTTACTCGAACGGGGGGCTAGGCGGCTACACCTTC. It translates to CASSYSNGGLGGYTF.

The chain links TRBV10-3 to TRBJ1-1; D gene uncertain. V lost 11 bases to trimming and J lost 1 base, with 14 bases between them. There are 13 residues in the CDR3. Germline V gene sequence: CDR1 ENHRY, CDR2 SYGVKD. The CDR3 region has the DNA TGTGCCGCCCAGGTGACCCAGAACACTGAAGCTTTCTTT. The encoded protein is CAAQVTQNTEAFF.

A few counts support this clonotype. This rearrangement joins TRBV4-3 to TRBJ2-3; D ambiguous. Trimming stripped 2 bases from V and 4 bases from J, with 7 bases between. Per germline, CDR1 LGHNA and CDR2 YSLEER. The CDR3 has 13 residues. DNA for the CDR3: TGCGCCAGCAGCCAAAGGAGCGCAGATACGCAGTATTTT. Its translation is CASSQRSADTQYF.

V gene TRBV5-1 combines with J gene TRBJ2-1; tentative D call: TRBD2 (5 bases). The germline V gene encodes CDR1 SGHRS and CDR2 YFSETQ. CDR3 length: 14 amino acids. V lost 3 bases, J lost 3 bases, and 10 bases lay in between. The CDR3 DNA reads as TGCGCCAGCAGCTGGACGAGGGACTACAATGAGCAGTTCTTC. Translated: CASSWTRDYNEQFF.

This rearrangement joins TRBV7-2 to TRBJ2-1; unclear D gene. The CDR3 is 13 amino acids. V was clipped by 4 bases and J by 9 bases, with 13 bases between them. The germline V gene encodes CDR1 SGHTA and CDR2 FQGNSA. The CDR3 nucleotides read TGTGCCAGCAGCTCCCGGTCCCCTGGTGAGCAGTTCTTC. It specifies CASSSRSPGEQFF. Based on the CDR3 plus reference TRBV7-2 and TRBJ2-1, the full variable domain is GAGVSQSPSNKVTEKGKDVELRCDPISGHTALYWYRQSLGQGLEFLIYFQGNSAPDKSGLPSDRFSAERTGGSVSTLTIQRTQQEDSAVYLCASSSRSPGEQFFGPGTRLTVL.

CDR3 nucleotides: TGTGCCAGCAGTTACAGTCCCGGGACTAGCATTTCTGATACGCAGTATTTT. Protein: CASSYSPGTSISDTQYF. The chain has TRBV6-5 and TRBJ2-3; 9 positions agree with TRBD2. The CDR3 has 17 residues. Germline-derived CDR1 and CDR2 are MNHEY and SVGAGI. Trimming removed 2 bases from V and 6 bases from J; junction bases left unmatched: 12.

In its sample, this clonotype was seen many times. The chain joins TRBV20-1 to TRBJ2-5; 9 bases map to TRBD2. Germline-derived CDR1 and CDR2 are DFQATT and SNEGSKA (reference sequence). CDR3 length: 12 amino acids. Losses at the gene ends were 6 bases for V and 6 bases for J; bases not matched to a gene: 5. This CDR3 reads CSASSGGKTQYF. In DNA, the CDR3 is TGCAGTGCCAGCAGCGGGGGGAAGACCCAGTACTTC.

In its sample, this clonotype was seen a few times. The chain employs TRBV28 and TRBJ2-5; 10 bases map to TRBD1. Germline trimming cut 7 bases from V and 5 bases from J; bases unmatched to any gene: 7. Germline assignment: CDR1 MDHEN and CDR2 SYDVKM. The CDR3 contains 14 residues. The CDR3 sequence: CASKDRGTWETQYF. Here the CDR3 DNA reads TGTGCCAGCAAGGACAGGGGGACATGGGAGACCCAGTACTTC.

The chain employs TRBV6-6 and TRBJ1-3; D is uncertain. The CDR3 covers 15 residues. V was clipped by 1 base and J by 0 bases, with 7 bases between them. Germline V gives CDR1 MNHNY, CDR2 SVGAGI (reference sequence). This CDR3 is CASSYLGDSGNTIYF. CDR3 DNA: TGTGCCAGCAGTTACTTGGGAGACTCTGGAAACACCATATATTTT.